This TCR beta chain comes out of a study of T-cell reconstitution after alpha-beta-depleted transplantation in children. In this sample, this clonotype turned up many times. V lost 7 bases, J lost 1 base, and 19 bases lay in between. The CDR3 runs to 16 residues. The V gene's germline CDR1 is MNHEY and CDR2 SVGAGI. Unique molecular identifiers tagged the TCRbeta library. TCRdb re-called the PCR reads with MiXCR, one entry per CDR3 protein. This sample carries some 280,000 distinct CDR3 sequences, nearly 10% of them seen once, and the ten largest clones take over 9.5%. The material sequenced was PBMCs from the stem cell graft donor, taken from the stem cell graft. This sequence was found in a human donor who donated a stem cell graft to a child with SCID. The chain carries TRBV6-5 and TRBJ1-1, with TRBD1 as a possible D gene (5 bases). CDR3 coding DNA: TGTGCCAGCACGGACGCCGCCGGGGCGGGGAACACTGAAGCTTTCTTT. Translation: CASTDAAGAGNTEAFF.